Listed below are T cell receptor beta chains from one sample, sequenced in a study of OX40 agonist ivuxolimab in advanced cancers. TCRdb's copy holds only in-frame clones and misses some; the assay was immunoSEQ multiplex PCR. The data contain about 68,000 clones, 83% of them singletons. The sequenced sample was CD4+ or CD8+ T cells sorted from blood, obtained in a trial of the OX40 agonist ivuxolimab. These receptors originate from an adult with an advanced solid tumor such as melanoma, head and neck, liver or kidney cancer. CDR3s include the opening cysteine and the closing phenylalanine or tryptophan. D genes are given only for firm matches. Clone size is given for some rows only: seen once, a few or many times, or a class if the clone is expanded.

D,V,J,size,DNA,CDR3
TRBD1,TRBV7-7,TRBJ2-2,once,TGTGCCAGCAGCCCTATAGGGACAGGGGGCACCGGGGAGCTGTTTTTT,CASSPIGTGGTGELFF
.,TRBV7-7,TRBJ2-2,.,TGTGCCAGCAGCAGAGGGGGGGACACCGGGGAGCTGTTTTTT,CASSRGGDTGELFF
.,TRBV11-2,TRBJ2-5,.,TGTGCCAGCAGCTTGCTCGGGACGGTGAACCAAGAGACCCAGTACTTC,CASSLLGTVNQETQYF
.,TRBV19,TRBJ2-3,.,TGTGCCAGTAGTATGGGCTTGAACAGAGATACGCAGTATTTT,CASSMGLNRDTQYF
.,TRBV12-5,TRBJ2-7,.,TGTGCTAGTGGACCCGGCCCCTACGAGCAGTACTTC,CASGPGPYEQYF
.,TRBV2,TRBJ2-7,.,TGTGCCAGCAGGGAACTCTCCTACGAGCAGTACTTC,CASRELSYEQYF
.,TRBV15,TRBJ2-5,.,TGTGCCACCAGCAGCGCCAGGACAGTCCAAGAGACCCAGTACTTC,CATSSARTVQETQYF
.,TRBV28,TRBJ2-1,.,TGTGCCATCGCACAGGGCTCCCTTATCAATGAGCAGTTCTTC,CAIAQGSLINEQFF
.,TRBV5-1,TRBJ1-1,.,TGCGCCAGCAGCCCCGATGGGGGCACTGAAGCTTTCTTT,CASSPDGGTEAFF
.,TRBV11-3,TRBJ2-1,.,TGTGCCAGCAGCTTCAGATTGGAAAATGAGCAGTTCTTC,CASSFRLENEQFF
.,TRBV18,TRBJ1-1,few,TGTGCCAGCTCACCACAGGGGTGGACTGAAGCTTTCTTT,CASSPQGWTEAFF
.,TRBV25-1,TRBJ1-6,.,TGTGCCAGCACCCCGGGGGACTATTCACCCCTCCACTTT,CASTPGDYSPLHF
.,TRBV11-2,TRBJ2-7,.,TGTGCCAGCAGCTTAGTCTCAGGCGCCTCGGGCGAGCAGTACTTC,CASSLVSGASGEQYF
.,TRBV19,TRBJ1-6,.,TGTGCCAGCTGCAAGGGGTTTAATTCACCCCTCCACTTT,CASCKGFNSPLHF
TRBD1,TRBV4-1,TRBJ2-7,.,TGCGCCAGCAGCCAGCCGGGACAGGGGTCCTACGAGCAGTACTTC,CASSQPGQGSYEQYF
.,TRBV5-1,TRBJ1-4,.,TGCGCCAGCAGCTTGTCAGCAACTAATGAAAAACTGTTTTTT,CASSLSATNEKLFF
.,TRBV5-4,TRBJ2-5,.,TGTGCCAGCAGCCTCCGGGCACTACACCAAGAGACCCAGTACTTC,CASSLRALHQETQYF
TRBD1,TRBV19,TRBJ2-2,.,TGTGCCAGTAGTATAGGGGACAGGGTAAACACCGGGGAGCTGTTTTTT,CASSIGDRVNTGELFF
TRBD2,TRBV15,TRBJ2-7,.,TGTGCCACCAGCAGAGATCCGGGGGGGCTTGGTGAGCAGTACTTC,CATSRDPGGLGEQYF
.,TRBV19,TRBJ2-5,.,TGTGCCAGTAGTAAGGCCAAAGGGGTTTCAAAAGAGACCCAGTACTTC,CASSKAKGVSKETQYF
TRBD1,TRBV4-1,TRBJ2-3,.,TGCGCCAGCAGCCAAGATGGGGTCGGGACAGGGGAAACAGATACGCAGTATTTT,CASSQDGVGTGETDTQYF
TRBD1,TRBV28,TRBJ2-7,.,TGTGCCAGCAGTTTTGGGAAAACTGGACAGGGGCGCTCCTACGAGCAGTACTTC,CASSFGKTGQGRSYEQYF
TRBD1,TRBV5-5,TRBJ2-5,.,TGTGCCAGCAGCTTGGCGGGGCAGGGGGCACAGACCCAGTACTTC,CASSLAGQGAQTQYF
.,TRBV18,TRBJ1-1,.,TGTGCCAGCTCACCCCAACTAAACACTGAAGCTTTCTTT,CASSPQLNTEAFF
.,TRBV10-3,TRBJ2-5,.,TGTGCCATCAGTGAGCCTAGAATAAAGACCCAGTACTTC,CAISEPRIKTQYF
TRBD1,TRBV7-9,TRBJ2-3,.,TGTGCCAGCAAGGGGACAGGGGGCATATATACGCAGTATTTT,CASKGTGGIYTQYF
.,TRBV29-1,TRBJ2-6,.,TGCAGCGTTGATCCGGGGTCCTCTGGGGCCAACGTCCTGACTTTC,CSVDPGSSGANVLTF
.,TRBV11-2,TRBJ1-3,.,TGTGCCAGCAGCTTCCGTCCGGACCGCTCTGGAAACACCATATATTTT,CASSFRPDRSGNTIYF
.,TRBV6-5,TRBJ1-5,.,TGTGCCAGCAGGAGAAATAGCAATCAGCCCCAGCATTTT,CASRRNSNQPQHF
TRBD1,TRBV27,TRBJ2-7,.,TGTGCCAGCAGAAAAACCGGGACAGGGTCGCGACTCAACGAGCAGTACTTC,CASRKTGTGSRLNEQYF
.,TRBV18,TRBJ1-4,.,TGTGCCAGCTCACGTGGCAGGGATGAAAAACTGTTTTTT,CASSRGRDEKLFF
.,TRBV20-1,TRBJ2-5,.,TGCAGTGCTGGGGGGGAGACCCAGTACTTC,CSAGGETQYF